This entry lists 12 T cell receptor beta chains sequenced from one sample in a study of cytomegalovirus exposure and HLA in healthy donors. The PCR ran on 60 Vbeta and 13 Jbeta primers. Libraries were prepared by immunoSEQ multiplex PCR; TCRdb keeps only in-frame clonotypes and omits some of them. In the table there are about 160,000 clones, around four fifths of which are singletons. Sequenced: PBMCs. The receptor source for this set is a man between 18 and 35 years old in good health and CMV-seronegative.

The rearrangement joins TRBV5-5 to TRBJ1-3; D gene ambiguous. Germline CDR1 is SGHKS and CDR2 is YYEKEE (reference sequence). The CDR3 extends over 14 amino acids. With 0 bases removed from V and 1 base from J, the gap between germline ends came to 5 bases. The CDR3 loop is CASSLGGSGNTIYF. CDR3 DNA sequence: TGTGCCAGCAGCTTGGGCGGGTCTGGAAACACCATATATTTT.

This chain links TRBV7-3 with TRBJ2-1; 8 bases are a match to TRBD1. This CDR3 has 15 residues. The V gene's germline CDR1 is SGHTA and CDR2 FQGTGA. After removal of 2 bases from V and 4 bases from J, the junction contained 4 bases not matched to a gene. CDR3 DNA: TGTGCCAGCAGCTTATTCGGGGACAGGTACAATGAGCAGTTCTTC. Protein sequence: CASSLFGDRYNEQFF.

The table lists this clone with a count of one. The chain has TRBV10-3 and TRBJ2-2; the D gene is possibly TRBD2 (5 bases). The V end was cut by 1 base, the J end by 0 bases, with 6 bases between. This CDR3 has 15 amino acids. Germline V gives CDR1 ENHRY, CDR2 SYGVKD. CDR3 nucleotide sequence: TGTGCCATCAGTGAGTGGACTCCGAACACCGGGGAGCTGTTTTTT. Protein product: CAISEWTPNTGELFF.

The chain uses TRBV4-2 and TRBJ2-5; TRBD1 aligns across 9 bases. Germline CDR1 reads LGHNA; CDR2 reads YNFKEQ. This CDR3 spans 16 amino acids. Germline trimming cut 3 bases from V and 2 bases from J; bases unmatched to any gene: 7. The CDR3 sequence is CASSQAGTGPQETQYF. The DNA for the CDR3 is TGTGCCAGCAGCCAGGCTGGGACAGGGCCTCAAGAGACCCAGTACTTC.

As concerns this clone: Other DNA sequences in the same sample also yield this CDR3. The CDR3 region has the DNA TGTGCCAGCAGCTCCCTCAGCGGCCCCTACGAGCAGTACTTC. Translation: CASSSLSGPYEQYF. This chain joins TRBV7-3 and TRBJ2-7; D might be TRBD2 (5 bases). V was clipped by 4 bases and J by 2 bases, with 12 bases between them. The CDR3 spans 14 residues. In germline, CDR1 is SGHTA, CDR2 FQGTGA.

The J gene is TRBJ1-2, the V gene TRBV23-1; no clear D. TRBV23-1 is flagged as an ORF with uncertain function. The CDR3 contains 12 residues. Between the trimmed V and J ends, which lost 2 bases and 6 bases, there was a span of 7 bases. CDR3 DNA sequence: TGCGCCAGCAGTCAAAGAGAGGATGGCTACACCTTC. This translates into CASSQREDGYTF.

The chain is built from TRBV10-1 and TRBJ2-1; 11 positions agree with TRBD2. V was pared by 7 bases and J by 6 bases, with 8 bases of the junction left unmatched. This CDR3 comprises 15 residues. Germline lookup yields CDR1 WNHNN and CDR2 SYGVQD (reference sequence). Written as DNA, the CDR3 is TGCGCCAGCACCTTACAGGGACTAGCGGCCAATGAGCAGTTCTTC. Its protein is CASTLQGLAANEQFF.

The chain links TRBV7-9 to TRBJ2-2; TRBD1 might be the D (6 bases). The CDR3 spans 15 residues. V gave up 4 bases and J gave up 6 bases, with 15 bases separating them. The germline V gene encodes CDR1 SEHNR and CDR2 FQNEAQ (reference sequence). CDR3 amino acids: CASSSQGNLPGELFF. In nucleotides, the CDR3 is TGTGCCAGCAGCTCACAGGGAAACCTTCCCGGGGAGCTGTTTTTT.

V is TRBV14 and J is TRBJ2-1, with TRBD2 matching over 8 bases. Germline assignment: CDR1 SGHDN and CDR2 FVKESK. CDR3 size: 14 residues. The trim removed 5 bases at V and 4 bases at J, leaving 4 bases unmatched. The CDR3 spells CASSVGRGYNEQFF. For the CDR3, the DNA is TGTGCCAGCAGCGTCGGGAGGGGTTACAATGAGCAGTTCTTC.

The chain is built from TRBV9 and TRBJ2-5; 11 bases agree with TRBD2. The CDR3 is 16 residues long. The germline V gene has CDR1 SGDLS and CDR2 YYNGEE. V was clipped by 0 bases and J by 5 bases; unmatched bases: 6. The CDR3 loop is CASSVGTSGSRETQYF. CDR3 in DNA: TGTGCCAGCAGCGTAGGAACTAGCGGGAGTAGGGAGACCCAGTACTTC.

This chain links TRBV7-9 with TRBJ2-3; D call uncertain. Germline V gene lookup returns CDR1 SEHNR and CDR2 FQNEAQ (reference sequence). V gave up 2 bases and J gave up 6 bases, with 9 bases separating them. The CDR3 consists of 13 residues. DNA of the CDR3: TGTGCCAGCAGCTTAATGGCATCGGATACGCAGTATTTT. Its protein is CASSLMASDTQYF.

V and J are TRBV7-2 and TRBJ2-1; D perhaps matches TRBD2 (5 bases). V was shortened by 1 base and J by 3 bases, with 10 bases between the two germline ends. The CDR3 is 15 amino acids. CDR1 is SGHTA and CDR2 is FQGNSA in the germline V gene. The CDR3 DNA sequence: TGTGCCAGCAGCTTAGGAGGGTCTGTCTACAATGAGCAGTTCTTC. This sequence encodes CASSLGGSVYNEQFF.